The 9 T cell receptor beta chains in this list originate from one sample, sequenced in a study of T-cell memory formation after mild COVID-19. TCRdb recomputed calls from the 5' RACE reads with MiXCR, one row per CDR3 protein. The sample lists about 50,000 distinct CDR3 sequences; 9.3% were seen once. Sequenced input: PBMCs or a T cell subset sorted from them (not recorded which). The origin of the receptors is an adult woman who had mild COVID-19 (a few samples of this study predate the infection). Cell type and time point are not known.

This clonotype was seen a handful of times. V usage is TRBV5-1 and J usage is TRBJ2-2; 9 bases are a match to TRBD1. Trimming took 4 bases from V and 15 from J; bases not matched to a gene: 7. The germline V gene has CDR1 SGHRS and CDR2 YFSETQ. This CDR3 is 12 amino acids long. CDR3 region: CASSRGQGSMFF. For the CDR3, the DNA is TGCGCCAGCAGCCGGGGACAGGGTTCGATGTTTTTT.

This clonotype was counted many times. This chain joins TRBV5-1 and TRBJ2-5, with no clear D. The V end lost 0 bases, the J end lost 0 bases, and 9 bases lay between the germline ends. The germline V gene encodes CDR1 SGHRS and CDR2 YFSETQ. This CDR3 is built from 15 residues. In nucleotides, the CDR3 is TGCGCCAGCAGCTTGGGAGCGCAGAACCAAGAGACCCAGTACTTC. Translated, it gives CASSLGAQNQETQYF.

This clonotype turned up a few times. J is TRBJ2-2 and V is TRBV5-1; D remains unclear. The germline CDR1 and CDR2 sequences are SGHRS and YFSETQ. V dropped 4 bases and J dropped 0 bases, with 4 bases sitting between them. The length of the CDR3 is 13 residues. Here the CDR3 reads CASSRANTGELFF. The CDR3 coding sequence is TGCGCCAGCAGCCGGGCGAACACCGGGGAGCTGTTTTTT.

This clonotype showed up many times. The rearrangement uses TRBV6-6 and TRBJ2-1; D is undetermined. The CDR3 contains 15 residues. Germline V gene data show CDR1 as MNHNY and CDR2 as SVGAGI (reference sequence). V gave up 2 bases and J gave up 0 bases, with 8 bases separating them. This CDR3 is CASSYEWSSYNEQFF. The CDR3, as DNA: TGTGCCAGCAGTTACGAATGGAGCTCCTACAATGAGCAGTTCTTC.

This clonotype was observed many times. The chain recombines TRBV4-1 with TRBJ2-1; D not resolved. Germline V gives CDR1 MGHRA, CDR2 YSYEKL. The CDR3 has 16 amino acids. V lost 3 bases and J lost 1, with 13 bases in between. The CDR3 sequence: CASSQLDILSYNEQFF. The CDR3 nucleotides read TGCGCCAGCAGCCAGCTCGACATCCTGTCCTACAATGAGCAGTTCTTC.

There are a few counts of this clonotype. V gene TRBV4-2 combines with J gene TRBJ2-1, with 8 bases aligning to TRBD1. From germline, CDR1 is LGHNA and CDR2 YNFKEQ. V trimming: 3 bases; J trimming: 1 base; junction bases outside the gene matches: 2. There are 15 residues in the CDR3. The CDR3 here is CASSQDRASYNEQFF. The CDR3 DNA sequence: TGTGCCAGCAGCCAGGACAGGGCGTCCTACAATGAGCAGTTCTTC.

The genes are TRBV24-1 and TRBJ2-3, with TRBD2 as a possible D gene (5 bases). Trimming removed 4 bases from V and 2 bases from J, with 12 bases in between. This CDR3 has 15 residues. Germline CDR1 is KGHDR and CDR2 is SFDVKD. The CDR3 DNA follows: TGTGCCACCAGTGAATTGGGAGAATCCACAGATACGCAGTATTTT. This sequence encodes CATSELGESTDTQYF.

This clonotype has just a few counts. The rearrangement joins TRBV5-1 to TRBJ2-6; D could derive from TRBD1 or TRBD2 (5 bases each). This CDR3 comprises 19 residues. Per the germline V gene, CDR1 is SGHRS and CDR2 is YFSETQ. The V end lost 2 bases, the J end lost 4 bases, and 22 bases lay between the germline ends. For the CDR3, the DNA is TGCGCCAGCAGCTTCGATCCACCGGGGCCCTCCGCGGGGGCCAACGTCCTGACTTTC. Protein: CASSFDPPGPSAGANVLTF.

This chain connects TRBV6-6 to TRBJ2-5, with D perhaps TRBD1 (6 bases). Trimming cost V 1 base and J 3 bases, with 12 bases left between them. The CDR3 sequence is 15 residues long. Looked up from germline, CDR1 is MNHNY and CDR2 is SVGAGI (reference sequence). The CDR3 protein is CASSYWGQREETQYF. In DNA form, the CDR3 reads TGTGCCAGCAGTTACTGGGGGCAGAGGGAAGAGACCCAGTACTTC.